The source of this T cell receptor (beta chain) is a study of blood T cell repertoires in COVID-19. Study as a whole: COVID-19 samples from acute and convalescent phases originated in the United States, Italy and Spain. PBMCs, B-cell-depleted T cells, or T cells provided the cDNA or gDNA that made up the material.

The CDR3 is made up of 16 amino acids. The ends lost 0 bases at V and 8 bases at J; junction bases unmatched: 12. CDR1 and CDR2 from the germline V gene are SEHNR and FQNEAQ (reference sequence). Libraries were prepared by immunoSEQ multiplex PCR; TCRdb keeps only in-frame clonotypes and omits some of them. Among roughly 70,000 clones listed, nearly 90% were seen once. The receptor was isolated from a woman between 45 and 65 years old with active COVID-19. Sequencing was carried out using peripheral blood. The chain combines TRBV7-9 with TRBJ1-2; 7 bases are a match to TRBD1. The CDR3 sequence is CASSLAGGQQSKGYTF. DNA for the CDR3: TGTGCCAGCAGCTTAGCGGGGGGACAGCAATCGAAGGGCTACACCTTC.